The clone carrying this T cell receptor beta chain came up a few times. The germline gene is not matched at one end of the junction; a read error may be the cause. The data are from a study of tumor-infiltrating lymphocytes in primary liver carcinoma. From unsorted bulk tissue weighing about 20-32 mg, DNA and RNA were co-extracted. A constant-region primer served to make TCR beta cDNA from roughly 480 ng total RNA. Each TCR beta library was derived from three nested multiplex PCR rounds that employed slightly modified ARM-PCR. From the multiplex PCR reads, TCRdb called clonotypes with MiXCR, one entry per CDR3 protein. This table holds 75,000 to 80,000 distinct CDR3 sequences, approximately 62% found once. Sequencing input: tumor-adjacent normal liver tissue. This clonotype originated in a man aged 35 to 55 with primary liver carcinoma and hepatitis B virus infection.

The chain's CDR3 is CASSQDDSGGIF. CDR3 nucleotide sequence: TGCGCCAGCAGCCAAGATGATTCTGGGGGTATCTTT. The chain joins TRBV4-1 to TRBJ1-1; perhaps TRBD1 as D (5 bases). This CDR3 comprises 12 residues. CDR1 and CDR2 from the germline V gene are MGHRA and YSYEKL.